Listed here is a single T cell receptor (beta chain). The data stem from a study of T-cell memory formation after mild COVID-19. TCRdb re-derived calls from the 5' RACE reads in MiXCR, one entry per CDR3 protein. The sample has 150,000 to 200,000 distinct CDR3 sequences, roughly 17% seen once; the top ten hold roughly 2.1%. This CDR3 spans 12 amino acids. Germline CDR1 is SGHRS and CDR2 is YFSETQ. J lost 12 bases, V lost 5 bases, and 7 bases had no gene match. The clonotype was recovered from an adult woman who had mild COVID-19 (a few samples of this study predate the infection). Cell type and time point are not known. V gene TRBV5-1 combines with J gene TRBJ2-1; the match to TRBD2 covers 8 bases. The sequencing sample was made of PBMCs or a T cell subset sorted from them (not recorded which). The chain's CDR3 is CASRSSGGGQFF. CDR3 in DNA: TGCGCCAGCAGATCCAGCGGGGGTGGGCAGTTCTTC. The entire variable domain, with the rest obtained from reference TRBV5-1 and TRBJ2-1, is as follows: KAGVTQTPRYLIKTRGQQVTLSCSPISGHRSVSWYQQTPGQGLQFLFEYFSETQRNKGNFPGRFSGRQFSNSRSEMNVSTLELGDSALYLCASRSSGGGQFFGPGTRLTVL.